The text below deals with one T cell receptor beta chain. It was with 60 Vbeta and 13 Jbeta primers that the PCR ran. Produced via immunoSEQ multiplex PCR; TCRdb's table is partial and in-frame only. The sample gives 150,000 to 200,000 clones, approximately 80% of which show up once; roughly 2.8% is in the top ten. The sample originates from a study of cytomegalovirus exposure and HLA in healthy donors. Per germline, CDR1 SNHLY and CDR2 FYNNEI. This CDR3 has 13 residues. V shed 10 bases and J 1 base; nucleotides not matched to a gene: 5. The V call is TRBV2, the J call TRBJ1-2, with 8 bases aligning to TRBD1. The specimen was PBMCs. This clonotype originated in a woman aged 40-49 years in good health and CMV-seropositive. CDR3 amino acids: CAIGTGYNYGYTF. CDR3 nucleotide sequence: TGTGCCATAGGGACAGGATATAACTATGGCTACACCTTC.